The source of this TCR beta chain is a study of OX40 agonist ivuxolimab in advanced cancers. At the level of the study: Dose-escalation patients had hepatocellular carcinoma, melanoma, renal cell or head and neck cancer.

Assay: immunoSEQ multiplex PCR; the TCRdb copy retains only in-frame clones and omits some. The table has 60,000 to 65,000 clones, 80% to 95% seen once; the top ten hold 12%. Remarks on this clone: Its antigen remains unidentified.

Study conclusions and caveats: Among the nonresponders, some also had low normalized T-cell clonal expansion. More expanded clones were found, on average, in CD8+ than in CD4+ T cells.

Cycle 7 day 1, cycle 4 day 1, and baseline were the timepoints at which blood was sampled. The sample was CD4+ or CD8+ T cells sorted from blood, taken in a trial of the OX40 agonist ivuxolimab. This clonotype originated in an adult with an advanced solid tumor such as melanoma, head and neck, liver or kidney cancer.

The CDR3 nucleotides are TGTGCCAGCAGCTTACGGGACAGTCTTACCTACGAGCAGTACTTC. Amino acid sequence: CASSLRDSLTYEQYF. The chain has TRBV11-3 and TRBJ2-7, with 7 bases aligning to TRBD1. V gave up 2 bases and J gave up 2 bases; unmatched junction bases: 6. Germline assignment: CDR1 SGHNT and CDR2 YENEEA. The CDR3 contains 15 residues.